Listed below are T cell receptor beta chains from one sample, sequenced in a study of neurological immune-mediated disorders. TCRdb independently ran MiXCR on the 5' RACE reads; one entry per CDR3 protein. The profile covers approximately 47,000 distinct CDR3 sequences, with about 13% appearing a single time and approximately 10% taken by the ten largest. Sequenced input: PBMCs. The receptors come from a male donor with HTLV-1-associated myelopathy (HAM/TSP). CDR3s include the opening cysteine and the closing phenylalanine or tryptophan. The order of the fields is D gene, V gene, J gene, CDR3 length, clone size, CDR3 protein, CDR3 DNA. The D gene is left open where the match is weak. Some rows have no size entry. The others give once, few or many, or a class for an expanded clone.

-	TRBV20-1	TRBJ1-6	15	many	CSARIGGREDSPLHF	TGCAGTGCTAGAATTGGCGGCAGGGAAGATTCACCCCTCCACTTT
TRBD2	TRBV18	TRBJ2-1	15	-	CASSQLAGGDNEQFF	TGTGCCAGCTCACAACTAGCGGGGGGAGACAATGAGCAGTTCTTC
-	TRBV20-1	TRBJ1-4	15	many	CSAAREGRINEKLFF	TGCAGTGCTGCGAGAGAGGGACGGATTAATGAAAAACTGTTTTTT
TRBD1	TRBV7-2	TRBJ2-7	12	-	CASSRTGREQYF	TGTGCCAGCAGCCGGACAGGGCGCGAGCAGTACTTC
-	TRBV10-2	TRBJ1-1	12	many	CASSKVWTEAFF	TGCGCCAGCAGTAAGGTTTGGACTGAAGCTTTCTTT
-	TRBV12-3/TRBV12-4	TRBJ2-2	12	many	CASSAGGGELFF	TGTGCCAGCAGTGCCGGAGGCGGGGAGCTGTTTTTT
-	TRBV20-1	TRBJ2-5	16	few	CSARAPASAFVETQYF	TGCAGTGCTAGAGCTCCAGCTAGCGCCTTTGTGGAGACCCAGTACTTC
-	TRBV5-1	TRBJ2-3	14	-	CASSLGGAWYTQYF	TGCGCCAGCAGCTTGGGAGGGGCCTGGTATACGCAGTATTTC
-	TRBV5-1	TRBJ2-1	13	many	CASSAHWGVEQFF	TGCGCCAGCAGCGCTCACTGGGGCGTAGAGCAGTTCTTC
-	TRBV3-1	TRBJ1-1	15	many	CASSQSQPTLAEAFF	TGTGCCAGCAGCCAATCACAGCCAACTTTAGCTGAAGCTTTCTTT
-	TRBV29-1	TRBJ2-1	13	many	CSVEDTRGNEQFF	TGCAGCGTTGAAGATACCCGTGGCAATGAGCAGTTCTTC
-	TRBV20-1	TRBJ2-3	11	many	CSARWADTQYF	TGCAGTGCTAGGTGGGCAGATACGCAGTATTTT
-	TRBV7-9	TRBJ2-7	14	many	CASSLEGVAYEQYF	TGTGCCAGCAGCTTAGAGGGGGTGGCCTACGAGCAGTACTTC
-	TRBV20-1	TRBJ2-2	15	many	CSATVGFGSTGELFF	TGCAGTGCTACGGTGGGCTTCGGGAGCACCGGGGAGCTGTTTTTT
TRBD2	TRBV12-3/TRBV12-4	TRBJ2-1	15	many	CASSPSSGGDNEQFF	TGTGCCAGCAGCCCATCTAGCGGGGGTGACAATGAGCAGTTCTTC
-	TRBV7-2	TRBJ1-5	12	many	CASSLVGQPQHF	TGTGCCAGCAGCTTAGTGGGACAGCCCCAGCATTTT
TRBD1	TRBV11-2	TRBJ2-1	15	many	CASGARGGSYNEQFF	TGTGCCAGCGGCGCTAGAGGGGGCTCATACAATGAGCAGTTCTTC
-	TRBV6-5	TRBJ2-1	15	-	CASSYRPFLYNEQFF	TGTGCCAGCAGTTACCGGCCTTTCCTTTACAATGAGCAGTTCTTC
TRBD1	TRBV5-6	TRBJ1-5	15	many	CASSWTGGGNQPQHF	TGTGCCAGCAGCTGGACAGGAGGAGGCAATCAGCCCCAGCATTTT
TRBD2	TRBV12-5	TRBJ2-2	13	few	CASSREENGELFF	TGTGCTAGTTCCCGGGAGGAGAACGGGGAGCTGTTTTTT
-	TRBV5-1	TRBJ1-1	14	medium-sized	CASSLLRENTEAFF	TGCGCCAGCAGCTTACTCCGGGAGAACACTGAAGCTTTCTTT
TRBD1	TRBV6-5	TRBJ2-3	14	many	CASSLKDRGDTQYF	TGTGCCAGCAGTCTAAAGGACAGGGGTGATACGCAGTATTTT
-	TRBV29-1	TRBJ1-5	14	-	CSASGGDRNQPQHF	TGCAGCGCCTCGGGAGGGGATCGCAATCAGCCCCAGCATTTT